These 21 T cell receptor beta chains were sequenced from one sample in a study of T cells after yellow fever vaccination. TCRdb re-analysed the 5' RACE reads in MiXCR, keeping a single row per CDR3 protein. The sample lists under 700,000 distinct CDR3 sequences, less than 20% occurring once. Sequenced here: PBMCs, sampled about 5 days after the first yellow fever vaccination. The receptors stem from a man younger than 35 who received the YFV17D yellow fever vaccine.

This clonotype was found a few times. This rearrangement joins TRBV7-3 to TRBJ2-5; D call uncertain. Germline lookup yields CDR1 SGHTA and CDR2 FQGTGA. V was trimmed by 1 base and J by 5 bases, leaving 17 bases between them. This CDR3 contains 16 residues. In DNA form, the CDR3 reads TGTGCCAGCAGCTTAATAGGGTCGAGCAACCCGGAGACCCAGTACTTC. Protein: CASSLIGSSNPETQYF.

Written as DNA, the CDR3 is TGTGCCAGCAGTTTATCGAAGAGGGACGGAGGGGGCAATCAGCCCCAGCATTTT. Protein sequence: CASSLSKRDGGGNQPQHF. The chain recombines TRBV27 with TRBJ1-5, with D possibly TRBD1 on 5 matching bases. The CDR3 consists of 18 residues. Trimming shortened V by 0 bases and J by 2 bases, and 17 bases separated the two germline ends. Germline V lookup: CDR1 MNHEY, CDR2 SMNVEV (reference sequence).

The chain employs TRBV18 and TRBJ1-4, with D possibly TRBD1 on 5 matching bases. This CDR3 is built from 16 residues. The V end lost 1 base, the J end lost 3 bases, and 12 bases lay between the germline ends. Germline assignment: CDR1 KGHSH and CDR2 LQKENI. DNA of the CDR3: TGTGCCAGCTCACCACAGGCCCGAGGGGCTAATGAAAAACTGTTTTTT. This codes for CASSPQARGANEKLFF.

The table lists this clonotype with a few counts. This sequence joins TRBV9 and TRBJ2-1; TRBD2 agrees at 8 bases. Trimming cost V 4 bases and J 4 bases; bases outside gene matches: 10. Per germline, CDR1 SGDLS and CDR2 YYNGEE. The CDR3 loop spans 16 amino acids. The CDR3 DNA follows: TGTGCCAGCAGCCCTCGCGGGCGGGGGGAGTACAATGAGCAGTTCTTC. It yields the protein CASSPRGRGEYNEQFF.

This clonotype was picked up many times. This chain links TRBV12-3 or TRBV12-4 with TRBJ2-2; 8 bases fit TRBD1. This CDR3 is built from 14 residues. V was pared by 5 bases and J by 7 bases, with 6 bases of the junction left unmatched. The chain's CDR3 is CASSRTGRSGELFF. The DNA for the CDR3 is TGTGCCAGCAGTAGGACAGGGCGTAGCGGGGAGCTGTTTTTT.

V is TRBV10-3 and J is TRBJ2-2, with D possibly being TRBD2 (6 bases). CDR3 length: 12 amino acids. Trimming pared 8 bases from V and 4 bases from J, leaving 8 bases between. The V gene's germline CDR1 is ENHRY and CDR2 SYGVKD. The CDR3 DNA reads TGTGCCATCGGCGGGGTCACCGGGGAGCTGTTTTTT. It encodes CAIGGVTGELFF.

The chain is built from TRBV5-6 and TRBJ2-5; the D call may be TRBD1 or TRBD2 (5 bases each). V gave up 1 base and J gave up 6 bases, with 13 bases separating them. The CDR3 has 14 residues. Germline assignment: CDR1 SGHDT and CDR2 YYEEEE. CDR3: CASSLRGVRKTQYF. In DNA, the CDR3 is TGTGCCAGCAGCTTGAGGGGAGTGAGAAAGACCCAGTACTTC. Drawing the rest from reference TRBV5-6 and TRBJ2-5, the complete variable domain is DAGVTQSPTHLIKTRGQQVTLRCSPKSGHDTVSWYQQALGQGPQFIFQYYEEEERQRGNFPDRFSGHQFPNYSSELNVNALLLGDSALYLCASSLRGVRKTQYFGPGTRLLVL.

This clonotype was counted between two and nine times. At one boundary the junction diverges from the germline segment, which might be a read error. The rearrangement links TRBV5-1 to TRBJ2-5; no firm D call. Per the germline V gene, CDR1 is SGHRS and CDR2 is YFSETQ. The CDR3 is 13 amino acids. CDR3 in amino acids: CASSLKGQETQYF. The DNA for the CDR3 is TGTGCCAGCAGTTTAAAGGGTCAAGAGACCCAGTACTTC.

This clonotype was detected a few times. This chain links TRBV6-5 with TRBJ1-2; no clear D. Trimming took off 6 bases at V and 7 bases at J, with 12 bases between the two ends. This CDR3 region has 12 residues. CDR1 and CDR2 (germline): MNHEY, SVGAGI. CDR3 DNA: TGTGCCAGCAGGGAGGCTAGAGGTGGCTACACCTTC. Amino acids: CASREARGGYTF.

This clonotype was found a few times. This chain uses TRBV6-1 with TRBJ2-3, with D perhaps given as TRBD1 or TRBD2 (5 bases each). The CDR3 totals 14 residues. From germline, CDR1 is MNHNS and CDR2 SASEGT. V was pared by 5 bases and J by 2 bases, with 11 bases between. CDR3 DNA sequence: TGTGCCAGCAGTCCCTATGGGACCACAGATACGCAGTATTTT. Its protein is CASSPYGTTDTQYF.

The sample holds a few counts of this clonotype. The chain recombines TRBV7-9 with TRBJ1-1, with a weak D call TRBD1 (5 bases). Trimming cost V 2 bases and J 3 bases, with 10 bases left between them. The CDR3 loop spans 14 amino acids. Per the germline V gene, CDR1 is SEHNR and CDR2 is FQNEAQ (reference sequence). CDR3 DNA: TGTGCCAGCAGCTTACTCAGGGCGCACACTGAAGCTTTCTTT. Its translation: CASSLLRAHTEAFF.

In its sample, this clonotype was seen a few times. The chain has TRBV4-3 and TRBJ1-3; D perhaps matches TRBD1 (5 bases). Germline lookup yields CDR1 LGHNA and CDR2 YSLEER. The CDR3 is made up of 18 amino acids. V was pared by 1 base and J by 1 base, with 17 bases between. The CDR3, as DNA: TGCGCCAGCAGCCAAGGGTATCCAGGGAAGGTATCTGGAAACACCATATATTTT. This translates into CASSQGYPGKVSGNTIYF.

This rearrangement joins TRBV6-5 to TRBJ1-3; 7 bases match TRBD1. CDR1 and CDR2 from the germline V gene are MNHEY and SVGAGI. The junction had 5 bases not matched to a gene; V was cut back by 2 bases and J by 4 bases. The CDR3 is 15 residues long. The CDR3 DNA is TGTGCCAGCAGTTACCGAGGGGGCCCAGGAAACACCATATATTTT. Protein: CASSYRGGPGNTIYF.

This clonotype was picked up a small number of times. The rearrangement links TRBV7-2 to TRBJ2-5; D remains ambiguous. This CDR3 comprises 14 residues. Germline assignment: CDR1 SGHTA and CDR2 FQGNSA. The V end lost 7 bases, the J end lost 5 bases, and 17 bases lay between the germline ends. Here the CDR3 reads CASTYNRAGETQYF. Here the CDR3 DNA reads TGTGCCAGCACCTATAATCGGGCCGGGGAGACCCAGTACTTC.

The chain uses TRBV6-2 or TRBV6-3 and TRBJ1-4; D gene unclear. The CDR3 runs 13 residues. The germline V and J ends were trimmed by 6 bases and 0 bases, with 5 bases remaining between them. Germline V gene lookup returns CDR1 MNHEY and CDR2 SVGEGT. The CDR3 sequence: CASRLPTNEKLFF. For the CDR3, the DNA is TGTGCCAGCAGACTCCCAACTAATGAAAAACTGTTTTTT.

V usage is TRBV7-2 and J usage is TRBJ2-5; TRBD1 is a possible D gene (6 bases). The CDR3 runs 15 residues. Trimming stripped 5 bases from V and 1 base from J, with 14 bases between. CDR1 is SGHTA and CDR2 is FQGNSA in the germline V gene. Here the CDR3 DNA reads TGTGCCAGCAGCCATGGGACACTCACCCAAGAGACCCAGTACTTC. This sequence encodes CASSHGTLTQETQYF.

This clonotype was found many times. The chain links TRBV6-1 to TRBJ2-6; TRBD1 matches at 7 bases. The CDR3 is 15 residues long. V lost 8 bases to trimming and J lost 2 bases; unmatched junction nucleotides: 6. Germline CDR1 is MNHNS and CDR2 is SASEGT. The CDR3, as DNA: TGTGCCAGCTCACCCCAGGGGGCTGGGGCCAACGTCCTGACTTTC. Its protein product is CASSPQGAGANVLTF.

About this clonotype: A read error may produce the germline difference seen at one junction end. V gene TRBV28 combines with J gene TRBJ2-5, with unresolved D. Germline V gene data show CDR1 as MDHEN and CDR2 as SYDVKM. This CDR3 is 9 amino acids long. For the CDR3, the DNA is TGTGCCAGCAGTCCCCCCTGTGGCTTC. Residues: CASSPPCGF.

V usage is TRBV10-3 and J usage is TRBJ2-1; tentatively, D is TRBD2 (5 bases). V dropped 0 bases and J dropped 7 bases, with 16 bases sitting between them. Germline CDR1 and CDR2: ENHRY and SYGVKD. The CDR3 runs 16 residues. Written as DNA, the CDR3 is TGTGCCATCAGTGAGTCTGTCCGGGATTTTAGGAATGAGCAGTTCTTC. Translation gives CAISESVRDFRNEQFF.

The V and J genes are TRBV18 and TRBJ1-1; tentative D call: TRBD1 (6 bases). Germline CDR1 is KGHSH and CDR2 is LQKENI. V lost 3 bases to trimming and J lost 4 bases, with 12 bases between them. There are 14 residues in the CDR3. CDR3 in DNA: TGTGCCAGCTCACCCGGACAGATCGGCACTGAAGCTTTCTTT. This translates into CASSPGQIGTEAFF. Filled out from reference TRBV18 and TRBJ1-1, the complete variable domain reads NAGVMQNPRHLVRRRGQEARLRCSPMKGHSHVYWYRQLPEEGLKFMVYLQKENIIDESGMPKERFSAEFPKEGPSILRIQQVVRGDSAAYFCASSPGQIGTEAFFGQGTRLTVV.

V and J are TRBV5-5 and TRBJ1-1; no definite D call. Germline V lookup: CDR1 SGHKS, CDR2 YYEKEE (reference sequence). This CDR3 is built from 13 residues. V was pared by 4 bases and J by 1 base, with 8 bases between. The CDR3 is CASSQDWNTEAFF. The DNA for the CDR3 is TGTGCCAGCAGCCAAGACTGGAACACTGAAGCTTTCTTT.